A single T cell receptor (beta chain) is shown here with its context. The entry originates in a study of blood T cell repertoires in COVID-19. Study at large: Both acute and convalescent COVID-19 samples were obtained from the United States, Italy and Spain. T cells, B-cell-depleted T cells, or PBMCs supplied cDNA or gDNA.

In the study's own analysis: From reference gene primer amplification, estimates of nucleated cell counts were derived. The data were produced by immunoSEQ multiplex PCR, yet TCRdb's version contains in-frame clones alone and is incomplete. For V, J and clone size, that table is used; D and trimming come from the DNA. The data contain approximately 270,000 clones, about 89% of them seen just once; the ten biggest clones take up over 8%. V gave up 2 bases and J gave up 5 bases, with 13 bases separating them. The CDR3 is 14 residues long. CDR1 and CDR2 (germline): SGHNT, YYREEE (reference sequence). V gene TRBV5-4 combines with J gene TRBJ2-5; D call uncertain. The clonotype originates from a man aged 40-49 years with active or convalescent COVID-19. Sequences were obtained from peripheral blood. The CDR3 here is CASSFGGVGETQYF. The DNA of the CDR3 is TGTGCCAGCAGCTTTGGTGGCGTCGGGGAGACCCAGTACTTC.